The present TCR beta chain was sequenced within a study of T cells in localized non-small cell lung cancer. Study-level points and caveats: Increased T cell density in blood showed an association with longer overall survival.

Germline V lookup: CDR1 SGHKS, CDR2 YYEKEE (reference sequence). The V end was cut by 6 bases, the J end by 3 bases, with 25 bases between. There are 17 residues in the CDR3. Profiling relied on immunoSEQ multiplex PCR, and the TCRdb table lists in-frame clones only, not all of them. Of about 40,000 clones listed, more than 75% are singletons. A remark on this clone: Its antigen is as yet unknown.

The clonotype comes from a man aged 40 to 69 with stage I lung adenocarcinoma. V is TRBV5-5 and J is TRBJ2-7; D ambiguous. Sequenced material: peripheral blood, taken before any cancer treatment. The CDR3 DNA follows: TGTGCCAGCACCCCTCAATCGATGGGTCGGCCTAACTACGAGCAGTACTTC. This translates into CASTPQSMGRPNYEQYF.